Many counts were recorded for the clone carrying this T cell receptor (beta chain). Its antigen is unknown. This entry belongs to a study of CD8 T cells in ankylosing spondylitis. Broader study findings: One TCR beta motif, made up of roughly 8 highly homologous variants, appeared characteristic of ankylosing spondylitis blood.

A quantitative 5'-RACE method, one with molecular barcodes, was used to make TCR beta libraries. A single record per CDR3 protein comes from TCRdb applying MiXCR to the 5' RACE reads. The sample has some 250,000 distinct CDR3 sequences; around 10% are singletons. The V gene lost 7 bases and the J gene lost 3 bases, with 13 bases spanning the gap. The CDR3 spans 14 residues. CDR1 and CDR2 from the germline V gene are SQVTM and ANQGSEA. The TCR was taken from a male donor with ankylosing spondylitis or in good health (not recorded which). This rearrangement joins TRBV29-1 to TRBJ2-6; D is ambiguous. The source material was blood, either unsorted or a sorted T cell fraction (not recorded which). The CDR3 DNA reads as TGCAGCGCTGATAACCGTGGTGGGGCCAACGTCCTGACTTTC. It translates to CSADNRGGANVLTF.